The TCR beta chain under discussion was sequenced for a study of vaccination and CD4 T cells after COVID-19. Study-level information: Stimulation of the cells used overlapping spike peptide pools from SARS-CoV-2 and from the common cold coronaviruses HCoV-NL63, HCoV-OC43 and HCoV-229E. Control cultures received a CEFX pool, an HIV-1 Nef pool, or no peptide. Study results and limitations: Spike mono-reactivity held for 304 of 307 vaccine-specific clones in convalescent patients.

The germline V gene has CDR1 DFQATT and CDR2 SNEGSKA (reference sequence). The CDR3 consists of 13 residues. Trimming cost V 1 base and J 10 bases, with 13 bases left between them. Specified treatment: approximately 11-day PBMC culture with coronavirus spike peptide pools or control peptides (ViraFEST assay). A half-volume replacement of the medium with fresh IL-2 medium was performed on days 3 and 7. This clonotype was counted between two and nine times. Its antigen remains unidentified. The assay that was used to sequence DNA from cultured CD4+ T cells was the Oncomine TCR Beta short-read assay. TCRdb re-called the PCR reads through MiXCR, storing one row per CDR3 protein. The sample contains approximately 13,000 distinct CDR3 sequences, over 40% of which appear only once.

This sequence originates from a human donor who had recovered from COVID-19. Specimen: CD4+ T cells from blood, cultured in vitro. The genes are TRBV20-1 and TRBJ1-4; tentatively, D is TRBD1 (5 bases). In nucleotides, the CDR3 is TGCAGTGCTAGAGCCGGGGGGTCCGGAAAACTGTTTTTT. It is translated as CSARAGGSGKLFF.